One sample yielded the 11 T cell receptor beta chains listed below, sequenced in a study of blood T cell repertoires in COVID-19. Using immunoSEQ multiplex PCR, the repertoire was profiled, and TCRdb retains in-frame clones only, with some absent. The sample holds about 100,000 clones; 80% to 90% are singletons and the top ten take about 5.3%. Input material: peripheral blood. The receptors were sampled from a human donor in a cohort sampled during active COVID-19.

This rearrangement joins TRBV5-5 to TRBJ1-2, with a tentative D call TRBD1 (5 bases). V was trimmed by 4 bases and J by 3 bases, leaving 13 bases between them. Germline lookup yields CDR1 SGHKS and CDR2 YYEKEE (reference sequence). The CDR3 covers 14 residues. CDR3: CASSGTGGDYGYTF. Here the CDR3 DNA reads TGTGCCAGCAGCGGCACGGGGGGAGACTATGGCTACACCTTC. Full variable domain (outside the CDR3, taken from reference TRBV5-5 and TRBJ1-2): DAGVTQSPTHLIKTRGQQVTLRCSPISGHKSVSWYQQVLGQGPQFIFQYYEKEERGRGNFPDRFSARQFPNYSSELNVNALLLGDSALYLCASSGTGGDYGYTFGSGTRLTVV.

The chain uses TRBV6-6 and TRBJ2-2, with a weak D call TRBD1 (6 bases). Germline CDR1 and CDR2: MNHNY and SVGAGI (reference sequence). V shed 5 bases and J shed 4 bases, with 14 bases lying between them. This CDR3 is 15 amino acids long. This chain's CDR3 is CASSTGLGGTGELFF. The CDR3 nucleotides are TGTGCCAGCAGTACGGGGTTAGGGGGCACCGGGGAGCTGTTTTTT.

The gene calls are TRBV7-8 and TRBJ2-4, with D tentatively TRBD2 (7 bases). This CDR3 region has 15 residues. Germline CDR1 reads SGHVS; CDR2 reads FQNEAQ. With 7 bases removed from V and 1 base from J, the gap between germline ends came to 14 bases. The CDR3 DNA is TGTGCCAGCACCCCTAGGGGGGGGGCCAAAAACATTCAGTACTTC. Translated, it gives CASTPRGGAKNIQYF.

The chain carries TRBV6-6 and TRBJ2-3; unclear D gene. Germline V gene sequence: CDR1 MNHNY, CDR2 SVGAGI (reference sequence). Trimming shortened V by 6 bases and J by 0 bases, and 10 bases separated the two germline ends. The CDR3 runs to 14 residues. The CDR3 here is CASRSETSTDTQYF. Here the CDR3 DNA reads TGTGCCAGCAGAAGCGAGACTAGCACAGATACGCAGTATTTT.

This CDR3 is CASSLYGEGKKDNEQFF. The CDR3 DNA sequence: TGCGCCAGCAGCTTGTACGGTGAGGGAAAGAAAGACAATGAGCAGTTCTTC. The gene calls are TRBV5-1 and TRBJ2-1; tentative D call: TRBD2 (5 bases). This CDR3 region has 17 residues. In germline, CDR1 is SGHRS, CDR2 YFSETQ. V lost 1 base and J lost 5, with 19 bases in between.

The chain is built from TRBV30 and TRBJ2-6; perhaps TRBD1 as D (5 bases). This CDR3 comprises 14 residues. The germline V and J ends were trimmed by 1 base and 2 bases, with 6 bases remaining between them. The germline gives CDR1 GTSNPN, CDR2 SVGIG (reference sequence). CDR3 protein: CAWSEGAGANVLTF. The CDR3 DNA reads TGTGCCTGGAGTGAAGGGGCTGGGGCCAACGTCCTGACTTTC. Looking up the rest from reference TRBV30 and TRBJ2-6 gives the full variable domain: SQTIHQWPATLVQPVGSPLSLECTVEGTSNPNLYWYRQAAGRGLQLLFYSVGIGQISSEVPQNLSASRPQDRQFILSSKKLLLSDSGFYLCAWSEGAGANVLTFGAGSRLTVL.

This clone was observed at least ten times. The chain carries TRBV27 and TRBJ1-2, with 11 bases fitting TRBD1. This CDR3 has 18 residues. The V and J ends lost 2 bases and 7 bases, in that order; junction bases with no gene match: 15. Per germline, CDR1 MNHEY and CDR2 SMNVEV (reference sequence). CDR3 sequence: CASSLEGQGGHRGRGYTF. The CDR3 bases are TGTGCCAGCAGTTTAGAGGGACAGGGGGGACACCGAGGACGTGGCTACACCTTC.

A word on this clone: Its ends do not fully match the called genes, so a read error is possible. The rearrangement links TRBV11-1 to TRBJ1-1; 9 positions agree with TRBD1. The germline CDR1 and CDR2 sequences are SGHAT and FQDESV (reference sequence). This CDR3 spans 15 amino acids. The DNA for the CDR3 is TGTGCCAGCAGCTTTAGCGGGACAGGGAACGCTGAAGCTTTCTTT. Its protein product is CASSFSGTGNAEAFF.

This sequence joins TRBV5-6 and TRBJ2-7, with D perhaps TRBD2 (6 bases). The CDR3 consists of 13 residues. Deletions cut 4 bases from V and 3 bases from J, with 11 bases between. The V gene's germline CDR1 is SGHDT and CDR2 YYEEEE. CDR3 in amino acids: CASSRDLGYEQYF. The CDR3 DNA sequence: TGTGCCAGCAGCCGGGACTTGGGCTACGAGCAGTACTTC.

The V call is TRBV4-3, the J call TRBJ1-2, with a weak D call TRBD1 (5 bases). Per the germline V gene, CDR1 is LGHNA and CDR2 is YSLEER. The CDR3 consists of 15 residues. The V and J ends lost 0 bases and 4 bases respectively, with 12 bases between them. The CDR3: CASSQDTGSLYGYTF. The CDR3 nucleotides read TGCGCCAGCAGCCAAGATACAGGATCCCTCTATGGCTACACCTTC.

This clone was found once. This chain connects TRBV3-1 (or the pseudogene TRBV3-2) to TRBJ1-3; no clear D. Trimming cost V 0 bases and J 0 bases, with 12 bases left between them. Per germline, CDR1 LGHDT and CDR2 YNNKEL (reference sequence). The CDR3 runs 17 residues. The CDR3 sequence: CASSQDLPRVSGNTIYF. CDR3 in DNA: TGTGCCAGCAGCCAAGATCTCCCGAGAGTCTCTGGAAACACCATATATTTT.